The clone carrying this T cell receptor (beta chain) was picked up one time. Original processing notes: Researchers report that nucleated cell counts were estimated from reference gene primer amplification. TCRdb keeps only in-frame clones here, not all; method: immunoSEQ multiplex PCR. V and J calls and clone size come straight from that table; D and trimming were deduced from the DNA. The table includes about 46,000 clones, around 83% detected once. The data stem from a study of blood T cell repertoires in COVID-19. Study-level background: The United States, Italy and Spain supplied acute and convalescent COVID-19 samples. T cells, B-cell-depleted T cells, or PBMCs supplied cDNA or gDNA.

Germline CDR1 reads SGHTA; CDR2 reads FQGNSA. The ends lost 6 bases at V and 4 bases at J; junction bases unmatched: 8. The CDR3 sequence is 14 residues long. This sequence was found in a man older than 75 with active COVID-19. The chain recombines TRBV7-2 with TRBJ2-5; 7 bases agree with TRBD2. Sequenced sample: peripheral blood. CDR3 nucleotide sequence: TGTGCCAGCAGTTTCGCGGGAGCGGCAGAGACCCAGTACTTC. It encodes CASSFAGAAETQYF.